This entry describes one T cell receptor (beta chain). Repertoires were generated with immunoSEQ multiplex PCR, while TCRdb's copy carries only in-frame clones and drops some. The table includes approximately 160,000 clones, around 95% detected once. Trimming stripped 4 bases from V and 8 bases from J, with 15 bases between. CDR1 SGDLS and CDR2 YYNGEE come from the germline V gene. The CDR3 is made up of 14 amino acids. The sample originates from a study of control samples from healthy donors and cancer patients. What was sequenced was blood. The V call is TRBV9, the J call TRBJ1-4; D is uncertain. The sequence derives from a woman aged 55-70 years in good health. The CDR3 is CASSPFLSVEKLFF. The CDR3 bases are TGTGCCAGCAGCCCGTTTCTGTCAGTCGAAAAACTGTTTTTT.